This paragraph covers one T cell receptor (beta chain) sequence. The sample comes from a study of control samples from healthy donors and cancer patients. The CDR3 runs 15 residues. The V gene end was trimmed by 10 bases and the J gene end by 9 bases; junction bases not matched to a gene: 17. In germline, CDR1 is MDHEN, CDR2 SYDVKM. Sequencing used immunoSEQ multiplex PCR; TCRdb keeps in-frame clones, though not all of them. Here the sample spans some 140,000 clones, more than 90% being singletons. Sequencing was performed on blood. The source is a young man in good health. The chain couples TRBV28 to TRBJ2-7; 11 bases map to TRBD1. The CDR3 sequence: CAISPPRDRGNGQYF. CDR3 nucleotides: TGTGCCATCTCTCCTCCCCGGGACAGGGGGAATGGGCAGTACTTC.